These 2 T cell receptor beta chains were all obtained from the same sample, sequenced in a study of stem cell transplantation in POMP-related autoinflammatory disease. Some clones are missing from TCRdb's copy, which holds only in-frame ones; the method was immunoSEQ multiplex PCR. Among 9,000 to 10,000 clones listed, about 85% were seen once. Sequencing was performed on CD4+ T cells from PBMCs, taken after stem cell transplantation. The receptor source for this set is a human patient with POMP-related autoinflammation and immune dysregulation (PRAID). Some T cells may arise from the graft donor.

The rearrangement links TRBV7-2 to TRBJ2-7, with 9 bases fitting TRBD2. Germline V CDR1 and CDR2: SGHTA, FQGNSA. The length of the CDR3 is 16 residues. J was trimmed by 2 bases and V by 0 bases; bases with no gene match: 5. The CDR3, as DNA: TGTGCCAGCAGCTTAGCTCTGGCGGGAGGGCCCTACGAGCAGTACTTC. Amino acid sequence: CASSLALAGGPYEQYF. Based on the CDR3 plus reference TRBV7-2 and TRBJ2-7, the full variable domain is GAGVSQSPSNKVTEKGKDVELRCDPISGHTALYWYRQSLGQGLEFLIYFQGNSAPDKSGLPSDRFSAERTGGSVSTLTIQRTQQEDSAVYLCASSLALAGGPYEQYFGPGTRLTVT.

The gene calls are TRBV27 and TRBJ1-3; possibly TRBD1 for D (5 bases). Looked up from germline, CDR1 is MNHEY and CDR2 is SMNVEV (reference sequence). Trimming cost V 5 bases and J 3 bases, with 11 bases left between them. The CDR3 is 14 residues long. CDR3 region: CASSDPGYGNTIYF. CDR3 DNA: TGTGCCAGCAGTGATCCAGGGTATGGAAACACCATATATTTT.